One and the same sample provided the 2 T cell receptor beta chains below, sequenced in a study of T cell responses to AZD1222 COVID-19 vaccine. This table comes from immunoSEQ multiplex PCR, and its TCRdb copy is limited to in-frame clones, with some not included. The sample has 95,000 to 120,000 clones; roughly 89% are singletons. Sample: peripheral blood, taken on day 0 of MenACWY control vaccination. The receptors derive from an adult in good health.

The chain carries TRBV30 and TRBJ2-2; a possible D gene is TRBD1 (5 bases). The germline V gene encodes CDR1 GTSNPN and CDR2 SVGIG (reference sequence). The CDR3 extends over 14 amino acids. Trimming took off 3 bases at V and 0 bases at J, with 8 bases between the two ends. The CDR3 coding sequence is TGTGCCTGGAGCCCGGACACGAACACCGGGGAGCTGTTTTTT. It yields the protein CAWSPDTNTGELFF.

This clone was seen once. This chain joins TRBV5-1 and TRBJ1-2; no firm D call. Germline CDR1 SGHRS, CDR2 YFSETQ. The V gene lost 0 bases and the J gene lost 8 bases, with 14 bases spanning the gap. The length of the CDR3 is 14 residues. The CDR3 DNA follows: TGCGCCAGCAGCTTGGCCAAGGCAATCGACGGCTACACCTTC. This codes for CASSLAKAIDGYTF.